A single sample gave rise to the 10 T cell receptor beta chains below, sequenced in a study of PD-1 blockade in classical Hodgkin lymphoma. TCRdb's table, derived via immunoSEQ multiplex PCR, lists solely in-frame clones and lacks some. The sample lists tens of thousands of clones, around 85% occurring once. Time point reported: cycle 4 day 1 (C4D1), after 6 weeks of nivolumab. Every one of the patients relapsed after autologous stem cell transplantation (brentuximab vedotin exposure was variable). Out of thawed PBMCs, magnetic negative selection purified CD4+ T cells. The sequencing here drew on CD4+ T cells from blood, taken before the fourth cycle of nivolumab. These receptors came from a human donor with classical Hodgkin lymphoma.

The chain links TRBV2 to TRBJ2-5; TRBD1 is a possible D gene (6 bases). This CDR3 has 14 residues. V was cut by 7 bases and J by 4 bases, with 16 bases left in between. CDR1 and CDR2 (germline): SNHLY, FYNNEI. CDR3 residues: CASNGQGQGETQYF. The DNA for the CDR3 is TGTGCCAGCAATGGTCAGGGGCAGGGAGAGACCCAGTACTTC.

The rearrangement uses TRBV5-6 and TRBJ1-2, with a possible D match to TRBD1 (5 bases). This CDR3 region has 14 residues. CDR1 and CDR2 (germline): SGHDT, YYEEEE. Trimming removed 4 bases from V and 0 bases from J, with 10 bases in between. In DNA form, the CDR3 reads TGTGCCAGCAGCCCGGGACGGGCTAACTATGGCTACACCTTC. Protein product: CASSPGRANYGYTF.

This chain connects TRBV27 to TRBJ1-5, with D tentatively TRBD1 (6 bases). The CDR3 is made up of 14 amino acids. V lost 3 bases and J lost 6, with 12 bases in between. The V gene's germline CDR1 is MNHEY and CDR2 SMNVEV (reference sequence). CDR3 in amino acids: CASSFGRGRQPQHF. The CDR3 DNA reads TGTGCCAGCAGTTTTGGGCGGGGGCGTCAGCCCCAGCATTTT.

The chain uses TRBV10-3 and TRBJ2-5; TRBD2 matches 8 bases. V trimming: 5 bases; J trimming: 1 base; junction bases outside the gene matches: 3. The CDR3 runs 14 residues. Germline CDR1 reads ENHRY; CDR2 reads SYGVKD. The CDR3 protein is CAISRGGIQETQYF. CDR3 bases: TGTGCCATCAGTCGGGGGGGAATCCAAGAGACCCAGTACTTC.

The chain links TRBV5-1 to TRBJ2-1; D is perhaps TRBD1 or TRBD2 (5 bases each). The CDR3 runs to 14 residues. Per germline, CDR1 SGHRS and CDR2 YFSETQ. V was cut by 5 bases and J by 0 bases, with 9 bases left in between. CDR3 sequence reads: CASRWDRSYNEQFF. The CDR3 DNA reads TGCGCCAGCAGATGGGACCGCTCCTACAATGAGCAGTTCTTC.

J is TRBJ2-3 and V is TRBV7-2; possibly TRBD1 or TRBD2 for D (5 bases each). In germline, CDR1 is SGHTA, CDR2 FQGNSA. The V end was cut by 2 bases, the J end by 0 bases, with 12 bases between. This CDR3 region has 16 residues. The CDR3 reads CASSLNGASSTDTQYF. In nucleotides, the CDR3 is TGTGCCAGCAGCTTAAACGGGGCCTCTAGCACAGATACGCAGTATTTT.

This clone was detected only a few times. V is TRBV11-2 and J is TRBJ2-2; D is perhaps TRBD1 or TRBD2 (5 bases each). CDR3 length: 16 residues. CDR1 is SGHAT and CDR2 is FQNNGV in the germline V gene. Between the trimmed V and J ends, which lost 3 bases and 3 bases, there was a span of 14 bases. The CDR3 sequence is CASSFNGARHTGELFF. Here the CDR3 DNA reads TGTGCCAGCAGCTTCAACGGGGCTCGTCACACCGGGGAGCTGTTTTTT.

V gene TRBV27 combines with J gene TRBJ2-3; no firm D call. Germline V gene data show CDR1 as MNHEY and CDR2 as SMNVEV (reference sequence). Trimming stripped 0 bases from V and 6 bases from J, with 4 bases between. The CDR3 is made up of 12 amino acids. The CDR3 DNA follows: TGTGCCAGCAGTTTATCTATGGATACGCAGTATTTT. It translates to CASSLSMDTQYF.

This clone was seen a few times. Other nucleotide sequences from this sample produce the same CDR3. The genes are TRBV2 and TRBJ2-5; no definite D call. Germline V CDR1 and CDR2: SNHLY, FYNNEI. V lost 2 bases to trimming and J lost 5 bases, with 3 bases between them. The CDR3 has 11 residues. The CDR3 coding sequence is TGTGCCAGCAGTGAAAGGGAGACCCAGTACTTC. This codes for CASSERETQYF. Together with reference TRBV2 and TRBJ2-5, the CDR3 gives the full variable domain: EPEVTQTPSHQVTQMGQEVILRCVPISNHLYFYWYRQILGQKVEFLVSFYNNEISEKSEIFDDQFSVERPDGSNFTLKIRSTKLEDSAMYFCASSERETQYFGPGTRLLVL.

This clone was detected once. The CDR3 DNA follows: TGTGCCAGTAGTGGGGTATCGGGCAATCAGCCCCAGCATTTT. Its protein is CASSGVSGNQPQHF. This rearrangement joins TRBV19 to TRBJ1-5; unclear D gene. Germline V gene data show CDR1 as LNHDA and CDR2 as SQIVND (reference sequence). CDR3 length: 14 residues. Trimming took off 5 bases at V and 2 bases at J, with 10 bases between the two ends.